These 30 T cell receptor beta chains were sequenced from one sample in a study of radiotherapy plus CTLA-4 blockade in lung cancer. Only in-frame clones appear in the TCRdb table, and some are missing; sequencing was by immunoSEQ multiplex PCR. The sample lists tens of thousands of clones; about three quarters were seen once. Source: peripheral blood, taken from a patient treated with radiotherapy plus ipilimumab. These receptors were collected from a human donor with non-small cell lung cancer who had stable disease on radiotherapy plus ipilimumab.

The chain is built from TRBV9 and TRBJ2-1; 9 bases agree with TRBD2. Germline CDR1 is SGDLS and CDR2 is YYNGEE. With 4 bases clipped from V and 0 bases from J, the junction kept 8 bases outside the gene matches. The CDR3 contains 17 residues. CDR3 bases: TGTGCCAGCAGCTTACTAGCGGGCCCGAGCTCCTACAATGAGCAGTTCTTC. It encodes CASSLLAGPSSYNEQFF.

The chain's CDR3 is CASSPLWVAKNIQYF. The CDR3 region has the DNA TGCGCCAGCAGCCCCCTATGGGTAGCCAAAAACATTCAGTACTTC. The rearrangement uses TRBV4-1 and TRBJ2-4, with no clear D. V shed 4 bases and J shed 0 bases, with 10 bases lying between them. Germline V gene sequence: CDR1 MGHRA, CDR2 YSYEKL. CDR3 length: 15 residues.

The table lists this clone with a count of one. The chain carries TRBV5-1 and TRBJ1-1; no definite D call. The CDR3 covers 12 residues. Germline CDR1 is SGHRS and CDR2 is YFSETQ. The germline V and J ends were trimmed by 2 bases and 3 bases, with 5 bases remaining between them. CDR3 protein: CASSFRDTEAFF. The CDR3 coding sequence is TGCGCCAGCAGCTTCCGGGACACTGAAGCTTTCTTT.

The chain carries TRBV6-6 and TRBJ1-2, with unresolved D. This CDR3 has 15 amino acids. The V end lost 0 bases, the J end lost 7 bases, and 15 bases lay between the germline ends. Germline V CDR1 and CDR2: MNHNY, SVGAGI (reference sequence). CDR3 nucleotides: TGTGCCAGCAGTTACTCGAAGGACGCCCTCGGTGGCTACACCTTC. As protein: CASSYSKDALGGYTF.

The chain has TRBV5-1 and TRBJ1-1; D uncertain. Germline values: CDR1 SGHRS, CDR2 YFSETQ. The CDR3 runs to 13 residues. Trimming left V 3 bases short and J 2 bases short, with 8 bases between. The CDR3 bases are TGCGCCAGCAGCTACGGGAGAAACACTGAAGCTTTCTTT. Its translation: CASSYGRNTEAFF.

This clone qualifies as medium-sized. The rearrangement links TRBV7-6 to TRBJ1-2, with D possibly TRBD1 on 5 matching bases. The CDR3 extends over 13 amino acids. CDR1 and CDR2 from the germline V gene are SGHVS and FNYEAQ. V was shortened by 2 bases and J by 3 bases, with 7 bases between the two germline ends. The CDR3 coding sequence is TGTGCCAGCAGCTTAACGGGGGACTATGGCTACACCTTC. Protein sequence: CASSLTGDYGYTF.

CDR3 bases: TGTGCCAGCTCACCCTCCGGGACAGGGGCTGAAGCTTTCTTT. Amino acids: CASSPSGTGAEAFF. The chain joins TRBV18 to TRBJ1-1, with 10 bases identical to TRBD1. Per the germline V gene, CDR1 is KGHSH and CDR2 is LQKENI. This CDR3 contains 14 residues. V trimming: 3 bases; J trimming: 6 bases; junction bases outside the gene matches: 4.

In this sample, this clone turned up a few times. CDR3 sequence reads: CASSLSPTGGTEAFF. The CDR3 bases are TGTGCCAGCAGCTTATCGCCGACAGGGGGAACTGAAGCTTTCTTT. The chain is built from TRBV7-9 and TRBJ1-1; 9 bases match TRBD1. Unmatched junction bases numbered 6, after V lost 2 bases and J lost 5 bases. CDR3 length equals 15 residues. Germline V gene sequence: CDR1 SEHNR, CDR2 FQNEAQ (reference sequence). Combining the CDR3 with reference TRBV7-9 and TRBJ1-1 gives the whole variable domain DTGVSQNPRHKITKRGQNVTFRCDPISEHNRLYWYRQTLGQGPEFLTYFQNEAQLEKSRLLSDRFSAERPKGSFSTLEIQRTEQGDSAMYLCASSLSPTGGTEAFFGQGTRLTVV.

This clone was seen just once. The CDR3: CASSYRALNTEAFF. CDR3 in DNA: TGTGCCAGCAGCTACAGGGCCTTGAACACTGAAGCTTTCTTT. The chain uses TRBV27 and TRBJ1-1; D might be TRBD1 (6 bases). The V end was cut by 6 bases, the J end by 0 bases, with 11 bases between. Looked up from germline, CDR1 is MNHEY and CDR2 is SMNVEV (reference sequence). The CDR3 runs to 14 residues.

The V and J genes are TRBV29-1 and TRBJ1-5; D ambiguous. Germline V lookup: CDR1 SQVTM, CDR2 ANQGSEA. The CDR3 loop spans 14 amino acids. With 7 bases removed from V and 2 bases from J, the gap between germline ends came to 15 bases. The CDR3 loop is CSAAVPGGNQPQHF. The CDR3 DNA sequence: TGCAGCGCTGCAGTCCCCGGTGGCAATCAGCCCCAGCATTTT. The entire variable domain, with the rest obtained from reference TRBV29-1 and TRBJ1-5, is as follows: SAVISQKPSRDICQRGTSLTIQCQVDSQVTMMFWYRQQPGQSLTLIATANQGSEATYESGFVIDKFPISRPNLTFSTLTVSNMSPEDSSIYLCSAAVPGGNQPQHFGDGTRLSIL.

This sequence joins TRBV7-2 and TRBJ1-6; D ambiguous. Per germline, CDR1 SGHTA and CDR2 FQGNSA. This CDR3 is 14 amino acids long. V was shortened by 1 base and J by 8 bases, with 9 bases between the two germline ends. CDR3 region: CASSLVLGDSPLHF. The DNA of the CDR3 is TGTGCCAGCAGCTTAGTACTGGGAGATTCACCCCTCCACTTT.

CDR3 loop: CASSPGVSTVHTEAFF. In DNA, the CDR3 is TGTGCCAGCAGCCCCGGGGTTTCGACAGTGCACACTGAAGCTTTCTTT. The chain couples TRBV5-5 to TRBJ1-1, with D possibly TRBD1 on 5 matching bases. V was pared by 4 bases and J by 3 bases, with 19 bases between. CDR3 length equals 16 residues. CDR1 is SGHKS, CDR2 YYEKEE, per germline (reference sequence). The full variable domain, in which reference TRBV5-5 and TRBJ1-1 provide the parts outside the CDR3, is DAGVTQSPTHLIKTRGQQVTLRCSPISGHKSVSWYQQVLGQGPQFIFQYYEKEERGRGNFPDRFSARQFPNYSSELNVNALLLGDSALYLCASSPGVSTVHTEAFFGQGTRLTVV.

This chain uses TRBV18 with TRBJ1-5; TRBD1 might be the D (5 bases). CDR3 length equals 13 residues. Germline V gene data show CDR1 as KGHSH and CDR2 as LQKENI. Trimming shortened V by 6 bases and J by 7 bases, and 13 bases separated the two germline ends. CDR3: CASSPGGDQPQHF. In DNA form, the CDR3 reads TGTGCCAGCTCCCCCGGGGGAGACCAGCCCCAGCATTTT. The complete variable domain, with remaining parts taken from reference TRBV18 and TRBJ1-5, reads NAGVMQNPRHLVRRRGQEARLRCSPMKGHSHVYWYRQLPEEGLKFMVYLQKENIIDESGMPKERFSAEFPKEGPSILRIQQVVRGDSAAYFCASSPGGDQPQHFGDGTRLSIL.

CDR3 residues: CASSYYPSDEAFF. In DNA form, the CDR3 reads TGTGCCAGCAGTTACTACCCGTCGGATGAAGCTTTCTTT. The V call is TRBV6-5, the J call TRBJ1-1; D uncertain. The CDR3 sequence is 13 residues long. CDR1 is MNHEY and CDR2 is SVGAGI in the germline V gene. Between the trimmed V and J ends, which lost 1 base and 7 bases, there was a span of 10 bases.

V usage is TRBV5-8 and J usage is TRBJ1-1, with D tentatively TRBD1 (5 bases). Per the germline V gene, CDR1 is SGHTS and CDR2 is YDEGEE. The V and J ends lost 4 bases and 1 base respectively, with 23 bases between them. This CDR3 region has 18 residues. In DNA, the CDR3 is TGTGCCAGCAGCCTATGGTGGGCAGGTGGGGCCAGGAACACTGAAGCTTTCTTT. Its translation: CASSLWWAGGARNTEAFF.

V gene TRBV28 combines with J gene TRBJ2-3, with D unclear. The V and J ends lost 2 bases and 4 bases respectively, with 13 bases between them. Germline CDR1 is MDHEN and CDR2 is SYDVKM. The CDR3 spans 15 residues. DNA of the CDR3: TGTGCCAGCAGTTTAAGGGTCCTAGGCGCAGATACGCAGTATTTT. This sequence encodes CASSLRVLGADTQYF.

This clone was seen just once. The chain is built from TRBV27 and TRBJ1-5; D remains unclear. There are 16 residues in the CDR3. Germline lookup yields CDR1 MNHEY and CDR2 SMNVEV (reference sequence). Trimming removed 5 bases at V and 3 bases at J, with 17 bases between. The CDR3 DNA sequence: TGTGCCAGCAGTCTTCGGGGTAGGGCGCCCAATCAGCCCCAGCATTTT. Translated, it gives CASSLRGRAPNQPQHF.

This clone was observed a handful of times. The CDR3 sequence is CATSRATLTEAFF. The CDR3 coding sequence is TGTGCCACCAGCAGAGCGACATTAACTGAAGCTTTCTTT. The chain joins TRBV15 to TRBJ1-1, with D uncertain. The V gene lost 1 base and the J gene lost 5 bases, with 8 bases spanning the gap. The V gene's germline CDR1 is LNHNV and CDR2 YYDKDF (reference sequence). This CDR3 contains 13 residues.

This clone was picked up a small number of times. The CDR3 DNA follows: TGTGCCAGCAGTTCCCGTAACCCCGCTAACTATGGCTACACCTTC. Its protein is CASSSRNPANYGYTF. The V call is TRBV6-6, the J call TRBJ1-2; no definite D call. The CDR3 covers 15 residues. The ends were cut back, 4 bases at V and 0 bases at J, with 12 bases in the middle. Germline-derived CDR1 and CDR2 are MNHNY and SVGAGI (reference sequence).

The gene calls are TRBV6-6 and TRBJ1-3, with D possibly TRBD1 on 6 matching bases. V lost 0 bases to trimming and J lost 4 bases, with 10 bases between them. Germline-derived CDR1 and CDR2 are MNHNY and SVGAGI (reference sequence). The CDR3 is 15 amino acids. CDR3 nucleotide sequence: TGTGCCAGCAGTTACTCTAAAGGGGGGGGAAACACCATATATTTT. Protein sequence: CASSYSKGGGNTIYF.

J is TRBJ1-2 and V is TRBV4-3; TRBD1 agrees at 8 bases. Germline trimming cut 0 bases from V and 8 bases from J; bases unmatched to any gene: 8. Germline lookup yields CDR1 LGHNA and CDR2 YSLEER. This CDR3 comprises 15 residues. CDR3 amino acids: CASSQDDRGSRGYTF. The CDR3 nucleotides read TGCGCCAGCAGCCAAGATGACAGGGGCTCTCGAGGCTACACCTTC.

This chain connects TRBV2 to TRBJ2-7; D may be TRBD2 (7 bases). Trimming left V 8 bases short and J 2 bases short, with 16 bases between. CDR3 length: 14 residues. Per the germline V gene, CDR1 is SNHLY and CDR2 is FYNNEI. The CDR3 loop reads CASVGGRPTYEQYF. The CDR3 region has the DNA TGTGCCAGCGTGGGGGGGCGTCCCACCTACGAGCAGTACTTC.

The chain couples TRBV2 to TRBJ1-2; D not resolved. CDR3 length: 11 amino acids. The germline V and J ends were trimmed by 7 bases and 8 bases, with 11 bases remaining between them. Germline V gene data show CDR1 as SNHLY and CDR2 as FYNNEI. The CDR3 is CASTLTSGYTF. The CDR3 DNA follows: TGTGCCAGCACCCTTACGTCGGGCTACACCTTC.

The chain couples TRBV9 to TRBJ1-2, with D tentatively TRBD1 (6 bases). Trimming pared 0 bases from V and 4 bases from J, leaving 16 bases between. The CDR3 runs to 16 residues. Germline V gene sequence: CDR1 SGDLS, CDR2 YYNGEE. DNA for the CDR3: TGTGCCAGCAGCGTAGGAAAGGGGGGGAGGTTCTATGGCTACACCTTC. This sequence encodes CASSVGKGGRFYGYTF.

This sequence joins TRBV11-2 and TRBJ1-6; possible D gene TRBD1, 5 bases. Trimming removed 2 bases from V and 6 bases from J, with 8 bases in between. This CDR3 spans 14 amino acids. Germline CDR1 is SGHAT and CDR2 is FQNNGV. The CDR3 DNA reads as TGTGCCAGCAGCTTACGACAGATTAATTCACCCCTCCACTTT. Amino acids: CASSLRQINSPLHF.

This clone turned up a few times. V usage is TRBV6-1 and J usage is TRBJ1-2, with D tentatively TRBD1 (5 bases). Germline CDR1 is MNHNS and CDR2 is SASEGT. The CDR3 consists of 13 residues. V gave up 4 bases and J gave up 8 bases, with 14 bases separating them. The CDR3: CASSGRRVSGYTF. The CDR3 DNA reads TGTGCCAGCAGTGGCCGCAGGGTTAGCGGCTACACCTTC.

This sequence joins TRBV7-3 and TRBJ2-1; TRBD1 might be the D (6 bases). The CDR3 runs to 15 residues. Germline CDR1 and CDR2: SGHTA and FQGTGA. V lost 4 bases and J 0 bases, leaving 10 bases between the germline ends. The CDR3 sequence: CASSSGTISYNEQFF. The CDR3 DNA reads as TGTGCCAGCAGCTCGGGGACAATCTCCTACAATGAGCAGTTCTTC.

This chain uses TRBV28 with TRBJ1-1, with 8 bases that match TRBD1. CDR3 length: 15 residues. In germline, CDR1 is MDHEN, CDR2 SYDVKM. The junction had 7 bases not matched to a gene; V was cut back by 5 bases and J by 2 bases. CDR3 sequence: CASSPPGQVNTEAFF. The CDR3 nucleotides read TGTGCCAGCAGTCCGCCGGGACAGGTTAACACTGAAGCTTTCTTT.

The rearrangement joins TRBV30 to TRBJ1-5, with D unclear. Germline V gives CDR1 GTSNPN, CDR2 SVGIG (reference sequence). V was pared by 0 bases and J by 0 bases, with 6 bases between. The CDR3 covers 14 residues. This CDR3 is CAWSVGSSNQPQHF. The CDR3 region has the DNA TGTGCCTGGAGTGTAGGGAGTAGCAATCAGCCCCAGCATTTT.

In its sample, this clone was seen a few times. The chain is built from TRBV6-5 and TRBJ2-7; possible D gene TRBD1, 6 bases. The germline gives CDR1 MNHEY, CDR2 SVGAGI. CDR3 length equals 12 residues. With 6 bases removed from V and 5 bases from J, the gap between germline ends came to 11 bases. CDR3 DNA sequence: TGTGCCAGCAGACAGGGTGCCAACGAGCAGTACTTC. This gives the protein CASRQGANEQYF.